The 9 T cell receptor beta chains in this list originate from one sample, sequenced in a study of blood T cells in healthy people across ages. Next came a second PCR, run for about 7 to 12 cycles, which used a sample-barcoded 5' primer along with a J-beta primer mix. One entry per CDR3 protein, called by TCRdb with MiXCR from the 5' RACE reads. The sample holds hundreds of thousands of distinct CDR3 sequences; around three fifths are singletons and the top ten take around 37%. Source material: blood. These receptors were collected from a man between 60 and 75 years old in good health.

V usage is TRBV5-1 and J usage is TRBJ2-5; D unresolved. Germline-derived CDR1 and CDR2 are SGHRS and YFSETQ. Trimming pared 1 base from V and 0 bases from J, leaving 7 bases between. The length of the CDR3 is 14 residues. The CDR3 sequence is CASSLMPDQETQYF. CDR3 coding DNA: TGCGCCAGCAGCTTGATGCCGGACCAAGAGACCCAGTACTTC.

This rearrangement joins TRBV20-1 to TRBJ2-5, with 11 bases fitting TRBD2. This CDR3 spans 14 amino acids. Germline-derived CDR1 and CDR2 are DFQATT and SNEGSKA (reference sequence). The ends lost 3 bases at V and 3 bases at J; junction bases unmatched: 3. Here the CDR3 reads CSARVGLAEETQYF. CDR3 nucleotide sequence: TGCAGTGCTAGGGTGGGACTAGCGGAAGAGACCCAGTACTTC.

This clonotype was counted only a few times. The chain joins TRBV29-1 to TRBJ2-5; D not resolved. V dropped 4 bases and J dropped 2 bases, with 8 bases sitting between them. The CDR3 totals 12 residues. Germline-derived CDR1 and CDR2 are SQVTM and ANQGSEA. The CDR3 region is CSVVRVQETQYF. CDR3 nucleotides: TGCAGCGTTGTCCGGGTGCAAGAGACCCAGTACTTC.

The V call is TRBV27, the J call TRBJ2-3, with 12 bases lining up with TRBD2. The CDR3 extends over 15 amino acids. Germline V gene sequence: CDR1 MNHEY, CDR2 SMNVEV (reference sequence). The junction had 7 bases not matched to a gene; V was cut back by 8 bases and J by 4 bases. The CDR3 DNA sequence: TGTGCCAGCGGCTCTAGCGGGGGGGCCCCAGATACGCAGTATTTT. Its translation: CASGSSGGAPDTQYF.

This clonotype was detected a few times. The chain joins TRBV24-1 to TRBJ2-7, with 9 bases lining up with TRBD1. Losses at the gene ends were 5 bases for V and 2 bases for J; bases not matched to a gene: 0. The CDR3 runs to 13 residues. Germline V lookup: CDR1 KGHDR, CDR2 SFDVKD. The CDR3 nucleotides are TGTGCCACCAGTGGGGACAGGGCCTACGAGCAGTACTTC. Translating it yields CATSGDRAYEQYF.

CDR3 sequence reads: CSARDFRLETQYF. The CDR3 nucleotides are TGCAGTGCCAGGGACTTCCGGCTGGAGACCCAGTACTTC. The chain couples TRBV20-1 to TRBJ2-5; D is perhaps TRBD2 (6 bases). The CDR3 has 13 amino acids. V lost 6 bases to trimming and J lost 5 bases, with 16 bases between them. Germline CDR1 is DFQATT and CDR2 is SNEGSKA (reference sequence).

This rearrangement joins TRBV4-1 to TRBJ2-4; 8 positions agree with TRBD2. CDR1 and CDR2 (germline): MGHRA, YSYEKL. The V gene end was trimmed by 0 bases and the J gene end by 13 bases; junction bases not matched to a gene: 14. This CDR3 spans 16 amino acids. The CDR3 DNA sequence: TGCGCCAGCAGCCAAGATATGGGAGCGGGAGACAATGAGCAGTACTTC. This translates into CASSQDMGAGDNEQYF.

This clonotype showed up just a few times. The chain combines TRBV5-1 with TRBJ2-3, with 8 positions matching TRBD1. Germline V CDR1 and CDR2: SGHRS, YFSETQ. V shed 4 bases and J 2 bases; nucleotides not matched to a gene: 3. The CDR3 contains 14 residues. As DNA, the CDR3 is TGCGCCAGCAGCGTGGACAGGGCCACAGATACGCAGTATTTT. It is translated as CASSVDRATDTQYF.

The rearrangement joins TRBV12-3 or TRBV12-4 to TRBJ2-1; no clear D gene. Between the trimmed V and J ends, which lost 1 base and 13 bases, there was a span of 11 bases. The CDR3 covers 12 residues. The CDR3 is CASSLVRGPQFF. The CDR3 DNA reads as TGTGCCAGCAGTTTAGTACGCGGTCCCCAGTTCTTC.